Listed below are T cell receptor beta chains from one sample, sequenced in a study of blood T cells in healthy people across ages. TCRdb processed the 5' RACE reads anew with MiXCR; each CDR3 protein has one entry. The sample consists of roughly 700,000 distinct CDR3 sequences, about half of them appearing once. Sequenced sample: blood. These TCRs come from a woman aged 55-70 years in good health. The CDR3 runs from the conserved cysteine through the conserved F or W. Each record gives: J gene, V gene, D gene, clone size, CDR3 protein, CDR3 DNA. A D gene is named only where the DNA matches it firmly. The size entry is marked missing in some rows and otherwise reads once, few, many or a size class.

>TRBJ2-1|TRBV6-2/TRBV6-3|TRBD2|NA
CASSLNYQGLAGGNEQFF
TGTGCCAGCAGTCTGAACTACCAGGGACTAGCGGGAGGGAATGAGCAGTTCTTC
>TRBJ2-7|TRBV28|NA|few
CASSWSRGGKYEQYF
TGTGCCAGCAGTTGGTCCAGGGGAGGGAAATACGAGCAGTACTTC
>TRBJ2-7|TRBV10-3|NA|NA
CAISPPRGPYEQYF
TGTGCCATCAGTCCCCCCCGGGGTCCCTACGAGCAGTACTTC
>TRBJ2-3|TRBV7-9|NA|many
CASSLVREGTDTQYF
TGTGCCAGCAGCTTAGTCAGGGAGGGCACAGATACGCAGTATTTT
>TRBJ2-1|TRBV7-2|NA|NA
CASSLGWSYNEQFF
TGTGCCAGCAGCCTCGGTTGGTCGTACAATGAGCAGTTCTTC
>TRBJ1-4|TRBV25-1|NA|NA
CASSDWRGALNEKLFF
TGTGCCAGCAGTGATTGGAGGGGGGCGCTCAATGAAAAACTGTTTTTT
>TRBJ2-5|TRBV5-1|NA|NA
CASSLDNIETQYF
TGCGCCAGCAGCTTGGACAACATAGAGACCCAGTACTTC
>TRBJ1-2|TRBV29-1|NA|few
CSVAGLGYGYTF
TGCAGCGTTGCGGGGCTTGGGTATGGCTACACCTTC
>TRBJ1-2|TRBV9|NA|few
CASSTPGRTNYGYTF
TGTGCCAGCAGCACACCGGGACGGACTAACTATGGCTACACCTTC
>TRBJ2-3|TRBV20-1|TRBD2|NA
CSARLAGVTQYF
TGCAGTGCTAGACTAGCGGGAGTTACGCAGTATTTT
>TRBJ2-5|TRBV5-4|NA|once
CASSVRDTNQETQYF
TGTGCCAGCAGCGTCCGGGACACGAACCAAGAGACCCAGTACTTC
>TRBJ2-7|TRBV10-3|NA|few
CAISESGRPYEQYF
TGTGCCATCAGTGAGTCTGGCAGACCCTACGAGCAGTACTTC
>TRBJ2-1|TRBV28|NA|few
CASSLSSGEYNEQFF
TGTGCCAGCAGTTTAAGTTCGGGAGAGTACAATGAGCAGTTCTTC
>TRBJ2-4|TRBV2|TRBD2|once
CASSEGLAGRDIQYF
TGTGCCAGCAGCGAGGGACTAGCGGGCAGGGACATTCAGTACTTC
>TRBJ2-3|TRBV20-1|NA|few
CSARDRTTNTQYF
TGCAGTGCTAGAGATAGGACTACAAATACGCAGTATTTT
>TRBJ1-5|TRBV20-1|NA|once
CSARPRGISNQPQHF
TGCAGTGCTAGACCACGGGGTATTAGCAATCAGCCCCAGCATTTT
>TRBJ2-1|TRBV29-1|NA|NA
CSGRPDGTSRDEQFF
TGCAGCGGTCGACCGGATGGTACGTCACGGGATGAGCAGTTCTTC
>TRBJ2-7|TRBV19|NA|NA
CASNINRATYEQYF
TGTGCCAGTAATATCAACAGGGCGACCTACGAGCAGTACTTC
>TRBJ2-3|TRBV20-1|NA|NA
CSARSGRSKGDTQYF
TGCAGTGCTAGATCGGGGCGAAGCAAAGGGGATACGCAGTATTTT
>TRBJ2-7|TRBV5-1|TRBD2|NA
CASRLAGAHEQYF
TGCGCCAGTCGACTAGCGGGAGCTCACGAGCAGTACTTC
>TRBJ2-1|TRBV28|TRBD2|NA
CASSPEHRLAQQFF
TGTGCCAGCAGTCCAGAGCATCGACTAGCCCAGCAGTTCTTC
>TRBJ2-6|TRBV20-1|TRBD2|many
CSARDGTSGGTSGANVLTF
TGCAGTGCTAGAGACGGGACTAGCGGAGGGACCTCTGGGGCCAACGTCCTGACTTTC
>TRBJ2-7|TRBV5-6|NA|NA
CASTSRAASGPSYF
TGTGCCAGCACAAGCAGAGCGGCCTCGGGCCCGTCGTACTTC